This T cell receptor (beta chain) was obtained from a study of T cell responses to AZD1222 COVID-19 vaccine. General study results and limits: Just a handful of AZD1222 recipients tested seropositive at baseline. Researchers took repertoire samples only after the peak T cell response had come. Spike-spanning, vaccine-associated CD4 TCRs were dominant at 160-218 and 743-854.

Points on this clone: Its antigen is not identified.

Germline values: CDR1 MNHEY, CDR2 SVGAGI. V was clipped by 2 bases and J by 2 bases, with 7 bases between them. The CDR3 totals 13 residues. Profiled with immunoSEQ multiplex PCR; TCRdb holds only in-frame clones, not every one. Of roughly 190,000 clones listed, approximately 93% are singletons. The chain is built from TRBV6-5 and TRBJ2-7; maybe TRBD1 (5 bases). The TCR sequence derives from an adult who received the AZD1222 COVID-19 vaccine. The material sequenced was peripheral blood, taken 28 days after the second AZD1222 dose. The CDR3 DNA is TGTGCCAGCAGTTACCAGGGTACCTACGAGCAGTACTTC. Translating it yields CASSYQGTYEQYF.